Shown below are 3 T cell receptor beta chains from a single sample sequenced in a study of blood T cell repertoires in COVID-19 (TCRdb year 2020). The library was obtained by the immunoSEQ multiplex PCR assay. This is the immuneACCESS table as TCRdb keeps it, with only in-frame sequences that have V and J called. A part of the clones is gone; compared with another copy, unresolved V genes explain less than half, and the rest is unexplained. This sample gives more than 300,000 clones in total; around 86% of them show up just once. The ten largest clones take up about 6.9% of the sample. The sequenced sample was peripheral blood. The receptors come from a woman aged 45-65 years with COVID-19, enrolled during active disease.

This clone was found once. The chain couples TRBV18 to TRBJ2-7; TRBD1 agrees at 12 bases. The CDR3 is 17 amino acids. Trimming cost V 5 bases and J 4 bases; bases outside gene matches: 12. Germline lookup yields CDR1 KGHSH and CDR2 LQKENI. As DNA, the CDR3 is TGTGCCAGCTCAAAGACCACCGGGACAGGGGGCATTTACGAGCAGTACTTC. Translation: CASSKTTGTGGIYEQYF.

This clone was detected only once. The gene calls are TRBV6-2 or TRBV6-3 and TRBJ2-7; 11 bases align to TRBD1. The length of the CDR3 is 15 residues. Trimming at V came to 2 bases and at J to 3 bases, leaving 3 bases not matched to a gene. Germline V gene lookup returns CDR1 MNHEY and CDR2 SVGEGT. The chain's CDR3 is CASSYKGQGVYEQYF. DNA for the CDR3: TGTGCCAGCAGTTACAAGGGACAGGGGGTCTACGAGCAGTACTTC.

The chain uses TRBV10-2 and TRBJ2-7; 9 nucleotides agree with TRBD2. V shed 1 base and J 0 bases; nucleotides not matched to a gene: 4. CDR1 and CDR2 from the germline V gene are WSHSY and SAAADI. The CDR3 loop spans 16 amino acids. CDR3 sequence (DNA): TGCGCCAGCAGTGAGTTTGGTAGCGGGAGCTCCTACGAGCAGTACTTC. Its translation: CASSEFGSGSSYEQYF.